The 23 T cell receptor beta chains below all came from one sample that was sequenced in a study of blood T cell repertoires in COVID-19. This table comes from immunoSEQ multiplex PCR, and its TCRdb copy is limited to in-frame clones, with some not included. The sample contains over 200,000 clones, around nine tenths of which appear only once. Sequenced sample: peripheral blood. These TCRs come from a man in his sixties with COVID-19, enrolled during active disease.

The genes are TRBV5-1 and TRBJ1-1; D is undetermined. Trimming cost V 4 bases and J 4 bases, with 14 bases left between them. CDR1 and CDR2 from the germline V gene are SGHRS and YFSETQ. The CDR3 runs 14 residues. As DNA, the CDR3 is TGCGCCAGCAGCGCGGAGAGGGAGGCCACTGAAGCTTTCTTT. Translation: CASSAEREATEAFF. The variable domain in full, with the rest retrieved from reference TRBV5-1 and TRBJ1-1, is KAGVTQTPRYLIKTRGQQVTLSCSPISGHRSVSWYQQTPGQGLQFLFEYFSETQRNKGNFPGRFSGRQFSNSRSEMNVSTLELGDSALYLCASSAEREATEAFFGQGTRLTVV.

The chain joins TRBV7-9 to TRBJ1-2; 8 bases are a match to TRBD1. V was pared by 5 bases and J by 11 bases, with 16 bases of the junction left unmatched. The CDR3 totals 15 residues. Germline V gene sequence: CDR1 SEHNR, CDR2 FQNEAQ (reference sequence). In DNA, the CDR3 is TGTGCCAGCAGCCAGGCCGGACAGGGAAATTTGGGGTACACCTTC. Translation gives CASSQAGQGNLGYTF.

V is TRBV3-1 (or the pseudogene TRBV3-2) and J is TRBJ2-2; D may be TRBD1 (7 bases). The CDR3 extends over 14 amino acids. Germline V gene data show CDR1 as LGHDT and CDR2 as YNNKEL (reference sequence). Trimming removed 8 bases from V and 2 bases from J, with 12 bases in between. For the CDR3, the DNA is TGTGCCAGCGAGCAGGGGGGAAACACCGGGGAGCTGTTTTTT. It is translated as CASEQGGNTGELFF.

The chain combines TRBV6-5 with TRBJ1-2, with a weak D call TRBD1 (5 bases). This CDR3 contains 13 residues. In germline, CDR1 is MNHEY, CDR2 SVGAGI. The germline V and J ends were trimmed by 8 bases and 5 bases, with 15 bases remaining between them. In nucleotides, the CDR3 is TGTGCCAGCGGTCTGGGGCAGCTATATGGCTACACCTTC. Translated: CASGLGQLYGYTF.

The chain uses TRBV5-1 and TRBJ2-7; the D is unclear. CDR1 is SGHRS and CDR2 is YFSETQ in the germline V gene. Between the trimmed V and J ends, which lost 2 bases and 2 bases, there was a span of 14 bases. CDR3 length: 15 residues. The CDR3 nucleotides are TGCGCCAGCAGCTTAATCTCAGCGACCACCTACGAGCAGTACTTC. As protein: CASSLISATTYEQYF. Complete variable domain (other parts from reference TRBV5-1 and TRBJ2-7): KAGVTQTPRYLIKTRGQQVTLSCSPISGHRSVSWYQQTPGQGLQFLFEYFSETQRNKGNFPGRFSGRQFSNSRSEMNVSTLELGDSALYLCASSLISATTYEQYFGPGTRLTVT.

The rearrangement links TRBV18 to TRBJ1-4; D gene ambiguous. This CDR3 has 15 residues. Germline-derived CDR1 and CDR2 are KGHSH and LQKENI. Trimming removed 1 base from V and 0 bases from J, with 6 bases in between. The CDR3 reads CASSPRRTTNEKLFF. The CDR3 bases are TGTGCCAGCTCACCACGCAGAACAACTAATGAAAAACTGTTTTTT.

The V gene is TRBV11-2, the J gene TRBJ2-7; no definite D call. The CDR3 is made up of 13 amino acids. CDR1 SGHAT and CDR2 FQNNGV come from the germline V gene. The V and J ends lost 5 bases and 4 bases respectively, with 12 bases between them. The CDR3 is CASSPSAGYEQYF. The CDR3 DNA reads TGTGCCAGCAGCCCAAGCGCCGGATACGAGCAGTACTTC.

V usage is TRBV4-1 and J usage is TRBJ2-7; 8 positions match TRBD1. After removal of 4 bases from V and 3 bases from J, the junction contained 8 bases not matched to a gene. The CDR3 runs to 15 residues. Per the germline V gene, CDR1 is MGHRA and CDR2 is YSYEKL. CDR3 DNA: TGCGCCAGCAGCCTAACCGGGACAGGAGACTACGAGCAGTACTTC. It codes for CASSLTGTGDYEQYF.

The chain is built from TRBV5-1 and TRBJ2-3, with D possibly matching TRBD2 (5 bases). V lost 0 bases, J lost 2 bases, and 10 bases lay in between. The CDR3 is made up of 15 amino acids. Germline CDR1 reads SGHRS; CDR2 reads YFSETQ. CDR3 amino acids: CASSLGGPTTDTQYF. The CDR3 coding sequence is TGCGCCAGCAGCTTGGGAGGGCCTACCACAGATACGCAGTATTTT.

The chain has TRBV30 and TRBJ2-1; weak D call: TRBD1 (5 bases). With 2 bases removed from V and 11 bases from J, the gap between germline ends came to 10 bases. From germline, CDR1 is GTSNPN and CDR2 SVGIG (reference sequence). CDR3 length: 11 amino acids. CDR3 DNA sequence: TGTGCCTGGAGTACCGGACACAAGCAGTTCTTC. Its translation: CAWSTGHKQFF.

This chain joins TRBV5-1 and TRBJ2-1; TRBD1 matches at 7 bases. CDR1 and CDR2 (germline): SGHRS, YFSETQ. This CDR3 has 15 residues. V trimming: 3 bases; J trimming: 2 bases; junction bases outside the gene matches: 5. The CDR3 reads CASSSRQGTYNEQFF. For the CDR3, the DNA is TGCGCCAGCAGCTCCCGACAGGGTACCTACAATGAGCAGTTCTTC. The whole variable domain, filled in from reference TRBV5-1 and TRBJ2-1, reads KAGVTQTPRYLIKTRGQQVTLSCSPISGHRSVSWYQQTPGQGLQFLFEYFSETQRNKGNFPGRFSGRQFSNSRSEMNVSTLELGDSALYLCASSSRQGTYNEQFFGPGTRLTVL.

The rearrangement joins TRBV4-1 to TRBJ2-1; 8 nucleotides align to TRBD2. The CDR3 totals 21 residues. The V segment lost 4 bases and the J segment 0 bases; nucleotides outside the gene matches: 20. Germline V CDR1 and CDR2: MGHRA, YSYEKL. The CDR3 region is CASSLEFLARSGRDSYNEQFF. The DNA for the CDR3 is TGCGCCAGCAGCCTCGAGTTCCTTGCTCGAAGCGGGAGAGACTCCTACAATGAGCAGTTCTTC.

The J gene is TRBJ2-1, the V gene TRBV12-3 or TRBV12-4, with D unclear. This CDR3 is 10 amino acids long. Trimming removed 8 bases from V and 7 bases from J, with 6 bases in between. This CDR3 reads CASSRNEQFF. The CDR3 nucleotides are TGTGCCAGCTCCCGGAATGAGCAGTTCTTC.

V gene TRBV7-8 combines with J gene TRBJ1-5, with D perhaps matching TRBD1 (6 bases). Trimming took off 3 bases at V and 6 bases at J, with 12 bases between the two ends. The CDR3 length is 14 residues. Germline V gene sequence: CDR1 SGHVS, CDR2 FQNEAQ. The CDR3 region has the DNA TGTGCCAGCAGCTTGGGACATGCGGCTCAGCCCCAGCATTTT. Its protein product is CASSLGHAAQPQHF.

V usage is TRBV5-1 and J usage is TRBJ2-2, with TRBD1 identical over 7 bases. V lost 2 bases to trimming and J lost 4 bases; unmatched junction nucleotides: 8. CDR1 is SGHRS and CDR2 is YFSETQ in the germline V gene. CDR3 size: 16 residues. CDR3 nucleotide sequence: TGCGCCAGCAGCTTACTCGGACAGGCCTCCACCGGGGAGCTGTTTTTT. It codes for CASSLLGQASTGELFF.

This clone has only one observation. V usage is TRBV19 and J usage is TRBJ2-7; D remains ambiguous. CDR1 is LNHDA and CDR2 is SQIVND in the germline V gene (reference sequence). CDR3 length: 13 residues. Trimming removed 4 bases at V and 1 base at J, with 8 bases between. CDR3: CASSKAGSYEQYF. CDR3 DNA: TGTGCCAGTAGTAAGGCAGGATCCTACGAGCAGTACTTC.

The chain employs TRBV30 and TRBJ1-5; D is uncertain. Trimming shortened V by 2 bases and J by 2 bases, and 10 bases separated the two germline ends. From germline, CDR1 is GTSNPN and CDR2 SVGIG (reference sequence). This CDR3 contains 14 residues. As DNA, the CDR3 is TGTGCCTGGAGTCTGGTTACAGGCAATCAGCCCCAGCATTTT. It encodes CAWSLVTGNQPQHF.

The chain is built from TRBV7-2 and TRBJ2-6; 7 positions match TRBD1. The length of the CDR3 is 12 residues. The V segment lost 5 bases and the J segment 12 bases; nucleotides outside the gene matches: 4. CDR1 and CDR2 (germline): SGHTA, FQGNSA. The CDR3: CASSPRTGVLTF. The CDR3 DNA reads as TGTGCCAGCAGCCCCCGGACAGGCGTCCTGACTTTC.

The rearrangement joins TRBV19 to TRBJ1-5; 7 nucleotides align to TRBD1. This CDR3 spans 16 amino acids. V was clipped by 5 bases and J by 2 bases; unmatched bases: 9. Germline values: CDR1 LNHDA, CDR2 SQIVND (reference sequence). The CDR3 bases are TGTGCCAGTAGTCTCTACAGGGGCGCCGGCAATCAGCCCCAGCATTTT. Residues: CASSLYRGAGNQPQHF.

V gene TRBV9 combines with J gene TRBJ1-1, with 9 bases aligning to TRBD1. Germline lookup yields CDR1 SGDLS and CDR2 YYNGEE. The CDR3 runs to 18 residues. The V and J ends lost 0 bases and 2 bases, in that order; junction bases with no gene match: 11. CDR3 region: CASSVVGTGPGKNTEAFF. CDR3 in DNA: TGTGCCAGCAGCGTAGTAGGGACAGGGCCGGGAAAAAACACTGAAGCTTTCTTT.

The chain is built from TRBV24-1 and TRBJ2-3, with TRBD1 as a possible D gene (6 bases). CDR3 length equals 14 residues. Trimming cost V 5 bases and J 5 bases, with 13 bases left between them. The germline V gene has CDR1 KGHDR and CDR2 SFDVKD. CDR3 nucleotides: TGTGCCACCAGTGCCGGTCGACAGGTAGATACGCAGTATTTT. It specifies CATSAGRQVDTQYF.

The rearrangement links TRBV4-3 to TRBJ1-5; tentative D call: TRBD1 (5 bases). The germline CDR1 and CDR2 sequences are LGHNA and YSLEER. Between the trimmed V and J ends, which lost 1 base and 9 bases, there was a span of 19 bases. CDR3 length equals 16 residues. CDR3 in amino acids: CASSQGGRGVYSPQHF. The CDR3 region has the DNA TGCGCCAGCAGCCAAGGAGGTCGGGGGGTGTATTCGCCCCAGCATTTT.

The rearrangement joins TRBV6-5 to TRBJ1-2, with 9 nucleotides matching TRBD1. J was trimmed by 2 bases and V by 2 bases; bases with no gene match: 6. Germline CDR1 is MNHEY and CDR2 is SVGAGI. The CDR3 loop spans 16 amino acids. CDR3 region: CASSYPIGTGNYGYTF. The CDR3 DNA reads as TGTGCCAGCAGTTACCCAATAGGGACAGGGAACTATGGCTACACCTTC.